This entry describes one TCR beta chain. What it binds is not known. Using immunoSEQ multiplex PCR, the repertoire was profiled, and TCRdb retains in-frame clones only, with some absent. The profile shows 29,000 or so clones, 85% to 90% of them singletons. Germline V gene sequence: CDR1 SGHRS, CDR2 YFSETQ. The CDR3 sequence is 16 residues long. The V end lost 4 bases, the J end lost 0 bases, and 16 bases lay between the germline ends. These data come from a study of multiple sclerosis patients with progressive multifocal leukoencephalopathy. General observations from the study: Expanded clones at PML onset predated and persisted through natalizumab therapy.

Specified time point: 5 to 6 months of natalizumab therapy. The chain has TRBV5-1 and TRBJ1-1; TRBD1 might be the D (5 bases). The receptor comes from a human donor with multiple sclerosis. The sample here was PBMCs, taken from a patient treated with natalizumab. The CDR3 region is CASSLLAGTLNTEAFF. Here the CDR3 DNA reads TGCGCCAGCAGCCTCCTGGCAGGGACCCTGAACACTGAAGCTTTCTTT.